The clone carrying this T cell receptor beta chain has a single count. Its matching antigen is unknown. Naive CD8 cells were CD45RO-negative, positively selected for CCR7, excluding terminally differentiated effector memory CD45RA+ cells. The donors were adults (healthy and HIV-negative) with no recent acute infections or vaccinations. The assay ran at deep level. Some 30,000 T cell genomes (roughly 190 ng DNA) went into each sorted-subset replicate. Repertoires were generated with immunoSEQ multiplex PCR, while TCRdb's copy carries only in-frame clones and drops some. The table includes about 2,200,000 clones, roughly 91% detected once. The data originate from a study of shared clonotypes between healthy human individuals. Whole-study results and caveats: Estimated richness was generally greater in naive than memory subsets.

The sequence derives from a young man in good health. Some clones in this sample may be carry-over from other donors' samples. Sequencing was carried out using naive CD8+ T cells from PBMCs.

CDR3 sequence reads: CASSDPLAGGTNEQYF. CDR3 in DNA: TGTGCCAGCAGCGACCCACTAGCGGGAGGGACCAACGAGCAGTACTTC. The chain has TRBV9 and TRBJ2-7; 13 positions agree with TRBD2. CDR3 size: 16 residues. Unmatched junction bases numbered 8, after V lost 3 bases and J lost 5 bases. From germline, CDR1 is SGDLS and CDR2 YYNGEE.